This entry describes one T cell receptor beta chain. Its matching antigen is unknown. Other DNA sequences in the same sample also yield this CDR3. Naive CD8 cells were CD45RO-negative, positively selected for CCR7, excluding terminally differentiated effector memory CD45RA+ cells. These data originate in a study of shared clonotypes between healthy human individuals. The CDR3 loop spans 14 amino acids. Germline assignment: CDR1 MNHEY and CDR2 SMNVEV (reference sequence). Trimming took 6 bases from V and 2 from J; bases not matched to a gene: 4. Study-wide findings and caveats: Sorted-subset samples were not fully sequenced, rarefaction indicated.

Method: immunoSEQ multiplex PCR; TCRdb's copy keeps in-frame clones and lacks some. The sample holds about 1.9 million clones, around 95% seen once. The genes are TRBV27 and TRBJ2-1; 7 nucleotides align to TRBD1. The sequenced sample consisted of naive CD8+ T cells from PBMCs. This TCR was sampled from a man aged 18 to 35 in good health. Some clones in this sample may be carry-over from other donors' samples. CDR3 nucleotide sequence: TGTGCCAGCAGCCCCGGGACAGCCTACAATGAGCAGTTCTTC. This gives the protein CASSPGTAYNEQFF.